This T cell receptor (beta chain) was identified during a study of T cell responses to AZD1222 COVID-19 vaccine. Study-wide context: Investigators merged groups given second doses at roughly 4 or roughly 12 weeks. Study-level results: Reports indicate that nearly half of spike-specific TCRs are directed at unmutated variant regions.

The CDR3 loop spans 13 amino acids. Germline V lookup: CDR1 LNHDA, CDR2 SQIVND (reference sequence). Trimming took off 3 bases at V and 6 bases at J, with 10 bases between the two ends. This clone was seen once. Its antigen is unidentified. Sequencing was performed with immunoSEQ multiplex PCR; in TCRdb, only in-frame clones are kept and a portion is missing. The data contain about 150,000 clones, approximately 90% of them singletons. The origin of this receptor is an adult in good health. This rearrangement joins TRBV19 to TRBJ2-3; possible D gene TRBD2, 5 bases. The input for sequencing was peripheral blood, taken on day 0 of AZD1222 vaccination. The CDR3 bases are TGTGCCAGTAGTATTACGGGGTCTGATACGCAGTATTTT. As protein: CASSITGSDTQYF.